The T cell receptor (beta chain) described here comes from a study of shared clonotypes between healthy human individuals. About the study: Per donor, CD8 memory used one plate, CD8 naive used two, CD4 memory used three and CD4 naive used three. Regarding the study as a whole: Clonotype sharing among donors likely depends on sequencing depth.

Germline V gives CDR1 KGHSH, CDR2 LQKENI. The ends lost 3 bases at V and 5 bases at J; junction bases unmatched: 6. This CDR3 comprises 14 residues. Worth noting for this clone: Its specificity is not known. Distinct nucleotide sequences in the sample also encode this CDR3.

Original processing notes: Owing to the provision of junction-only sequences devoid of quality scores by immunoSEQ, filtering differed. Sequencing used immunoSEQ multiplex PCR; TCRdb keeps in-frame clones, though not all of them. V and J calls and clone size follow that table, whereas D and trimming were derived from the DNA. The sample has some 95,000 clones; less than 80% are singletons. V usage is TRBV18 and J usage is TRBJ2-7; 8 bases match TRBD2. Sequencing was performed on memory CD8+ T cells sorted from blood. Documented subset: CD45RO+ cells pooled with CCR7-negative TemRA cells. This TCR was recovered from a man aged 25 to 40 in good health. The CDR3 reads CASSPSSGNHEQYF. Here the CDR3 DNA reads TGTGCCAGCTCACCGAGTAGCGGGAATCACGAGCAGTACTTC.